The 25 T cell receptor beta chains below all came from one sample that was sequenced in a study of blood T cells in healthy people across ages. Together with a sample-barcoded 5' primer, a J-beta primer mix was included in a second PCR lasting roughly 6 to 12 cycles. TCRdb ran MiXCR on the 5' RACE reads and lists one entry per CDR3 protein. The sample lists approximately 850,000 distinct CDR3 sequences; roughly 64% were seen once. What was sequenced was blood. The receptor set was obtained from a man under 40 in good health.

V is TRBV3-1 and J is TRBJ1-2; D not certain. Trimming removed 0 bases from V and 2 bases from J, with 10 bases in between. The CDR3 extends over 15 amino acids. Germline values: CDR1 LGHDT, CDR2 YNNKEL (reference sequence). The CDR3 here is CASSQDLTDNYGYTF. CDR3 in DNA: TGTGCCAGCAGCCAAGATCTAACAGACAACTATGGCTACACCTTC.

The J gene is TRBJ2-4, the V gene TRBV29-1; a weak D match, TRBD2 (5 bases). Near its end, the DNA agrees better with TRBJ2-7, so the J call may be wrong. This CDR3 contains 13 residues. Looked up from germline, CDR1 is SQVTM and CDR2 is ANQGSEA. The DNA for the CDR3 is TGCAGCGTTGCCGGGATTAGCTCCTACGAGCAGTACTTC. Amino acid sequence: CSVAGISSYEQYF.

V gene TRBV4-1 combines with J gene TRBJ1-5; D might be TRBD1 (5 bases). From germline, CDR1 is MGHRA and CDR2 YSYEKL. V gave up 4 bases and J gave up 5 bases, with 12 bases separating them. CDR3 size: 14 residues. The CDR3 loop is CASSPVAGDQPQHF. The DNA for the CDR3 is TGCGCCAGCAGCCCCGTGGCGGGGGATCAGCCCCAGCATTTT.

As regards this clonotype: The junction differs from germline at one of its ends, possibly a read error. The V and J genes are TRBV4-1 and TRBJ2-4, with 10 nucleotides matching TRBD1. The DNA matches TRBJ2-7 better at its end, which makes the J call doubtful. The CDR3 is made up of 14 amino acids. Germline assignment: CDR1 MGHRA and CDR2 YSYEKL. As DNA, the CDR3 is TGCACCAGCAGCCAAGAGGGACAGGGGTACGAGCAGTACTTC. It encodes CTSSQEGQGYEQYF.

This rearrangement joins TRBV7-2 to TRBJ1-4, with D uncertain. The CDR3 is 15 amino acids. Per germline, CDR1 SGHTA and CDR2 FQGNSA. Trimming left V 5 bases short and J 14 bases short, with 24 bases between. Here the CDR3 reads CASSPSPRSYEGLFF. The DNA of the CDR3 is TGTGCCAGCAGCCCGAGTCCACGGTCGTATGAAGGTCTGTTTTTT.

V gene TRBV20-1 combines with J gene TRBJ1-1, with TRBD1 identical over 8 bases. CDR1 and CDR2 from the germline V gene are DFQATT and SNEGSKA (reference sequence). This CDR3 region has 13 residues. The J segment lost 8 bases and the V segment lost 7 bases, leaving 12 bases of the junction unmatched. CDR3 DNA: TGCAGTGGATCCAATGACAGGGGCGACGAAGCTTTCTTT. This translates into CSGSNDRGDEAFF.

Regarding this clonotype: A much bigger clone sits one base away, suggesting this may be a read error. CDR3 nucleotides: TGTGCCAGCAGTACGTCCACAGGGAGCAACGAGCAGTACTTC. Translation gives CASSTSTGSNEQYF. The rearrangement joins TRBV27 to TRBJ2-7; D might be TRBD1 (6 bases). Trimming stripped 5 bases from V and 5 bases from J, with 16 bases between. The CDR3 has 14 amino acids. The germline V gene has CDR1 MNHEY and CDR2 SMNVEV (reference sequence).

The chain uses TRBV20-1 and TRBJ1-2; D is ambiguous. Germline V lookup: CDR1 DFQATT, CDR2 SNEGSKA (reference sequence). The CDR3 is 16 amino acids. V was shortened by 4 bases and J by 2 bases, with 20 bases between the two germline ends. CDR3 DNA: TGCAGTGCTAAGGGCGAGGGCGATGGGAAAAACTATGGCTACACCTTC. Translating gives CSAKGEGDGKNYGYTF.

V gene TRBV29-1 combines with J gene TRBJ1-4, with a tentative D call TRBD1 (5 bases). V lost 3 bases and J 7 bases, leaving 12 bases between the germline ends. CDR1 and CDR2 from the germline V gene are SQVTM and ANQGSEA. CDR3 size: 13 residues. This CDR3 is CSVDQGLGEKLFF. The CDR3 DNA follows: TGCAGCGTTGATCAGGGTCTGGGTGAAAAACTGTTTTTT.

V gene TRBV7-2 combines with J gene TRBJ2-1; 12 nucleotides match TRBD2. The CDR3 consists of 16 residues. Trimming at V came to 2 bases and at J to 9 bases, leaving 8 bases not matched to a gene. CDR1 SGHTA and CDR2 FQGNSA come from the germline V gene. This CDR3 reads CASSLFPSGRAGEQFF. The CDR3 DNA reads as TGTGCCAGCAGCTTATTTCCTAGCGGGAGGGCCGGTGAGCAGTTCTTC.

The rearrangement links TRBV12-3 or TRBV12-4 to TRBJ2-1; D not resolved. The CDR3 consists of 10 residues. Trimming left V 5 bases short and J 9 bases short, with 5 bases between. The CDR3 is CASSTTEQFF. For the CDR3, the DNA is TGTGCCAGCAGTACAACTGAGCAGTTCTTC.

The chain couples TRBV12-3 or TRBV12-4 to TRBJ2-2, with D unclear. The CDR3 has 13 amino acids. Deletions cut 8 bases from V and 1 base from J, with 8 bases between. DNA for the CDR3: TGTGCCAGCCTGTGGCGGAACACCGGGGAGCTGTTTTTT. Amino acids: CASLWRNTGELFF.

The chain recombines TRBV5-1 with TRBJ2-7, with 13 positions matching TRBD2. The J call may be faulty, since TRBJ2-5 better matches the DNA end. Germline V gene data show CDR1 as SGHRS and CDR2 as YFSETQ. The CDR3 extends over 16 amino acids. CDR3 region: CASSSGTSGVRETQYF. CDR3 nucleotides: TGCGCCAGCAGCTCCGGGACTAGCGGGGTCAGGGAGACCCAGTACTTC.

The J gene is TRBJ2-7, the V gene TRBV28; no clear D gene. V gave up 7 bases and J gave up 0 bases, with 10 bases separating them. The CDR3 runs 13 residues. Germline V gene lookup returns CDR1 MDHEN and CDR2 SYDVKM. The CDR3 coding sequence is TGTGCCAGCAAGGGCTACGCCTCCTACGAGCAGTACTTC. Translating it yields CASKGYASYEQYF.

This clonotype was seen a few times. The chain is built from TRBV6-2 or TRBV6-3 and TRBJ1-2; weak D call: TRBD1 (6 bases). Trimming shortened V by 2 bases and J by 8 bases, and 15 bases separated the two germline ends. Germline V CDR1 and CDR2: MNHEY, SVGEGT. The CDR3 loop spans 14 amino acids. The chain's CDR3 is CASSYATGFGGYTF. DNA for the CDR3: TGTGCCAGCAGTTACGCAACAGGGTTCGGCGGCTACACCTTC.

This clonotype was observed a handful of times. V usage is TRBV9 and J usage is TRBJ1-1; 10 positions agree with TRBD1. The CDR3 spans 14 residues. Looked up from germline, CDR1 is SGDLS and CDR2 is YYNGEE. The V gene end was trimmed by 2 bases and the J gene end by 6 bases; junction bases not matched to a gene: 4. In DNA, the CDR3 is TGTGCCAGCAGCGTGGACAGGGGGTATGCTGAAGCTTTCTTT. Translating gives CASSVDRGYAEAFF. Based on the CDR3 plus reference TRBV9 and TRBJ1-1, the full variable domain is DSGVTQTPKHLITATGQRVTLRCSPRSGDLSVYWYQQSLDQGLQFLIQYYNGEERAKGNILERFSAQQFPDLHSELNLSSLELGDSALYFCASSVDRGYAEAFFGQGTRLTVV.

The chain uses TRBV10-3 and TRBJ2-7; 8 nucleotides align to TRBD2. V trimming: 3 bases; J trimming: 1 base; junction bases outside the gene matches: 8. Germline V gene sequence: CDR1 ENHRY, CDR2 SYGVKD. This CDR3 spans 16 amino acids. CDR3 nucleotide sequence: TGTGCCATCAGTGATACGAGCGGGAGTGGTTCCTACGAGCAGTACTTC. It specifies CAISDTSGSGSYEQYF.

The chain links TRBV20-1 to TRBJ2-5; the D is unclear. There are 13 residues in the CDR3. The V gene lost 6 bases and the J gene lost 4 bases, with 15 bases spanning the gap. Per germline, CDR1 DFQATT and CDR2 SNEGSKA (reference sequence). CDR3 nucleotides: TGCAGTGCACCGGACGGACCCGGAGAGACCCAGTACTTC. Protein: CSAPDGPGETQYF.

This clonotype has only a few counts. The chain joins TRBV29-1 to TRBJ2-1, with D possibly being TRBD1 or TRBD2 (5 bases each). CDR3 length: 8 amino acids. CDR1 is SQVTM and CDR2 is ANQGSEA in the germline V gene. Trimming removed 3 bases at V and 15 bases at J, with 6 bases between. CDR3 DNA sequence: TGCAGCGTTGATGGGGGGTTCTTC. It is translated as CSVDGGFF.

The J gene is TRBJ2-7, the V gene TRBV20-1; 11 nucleotides match TRBD2. The last part of the DNA fits TRBJ2-5 better; the J call may be wrong. Germline values: CDR1 DFQATT, CDR2 SNEGSKA (reference sequence). The CDR3 contains 13 residues. This chain's CDR3 is CSVLAGGEQTQYF. CDR3 nucleotides: TGCAGTGTTCTAGCGGGGGGAGAACAGACCCAGTACTTC.

The rearrangement uses TRBV5-1 and TRBJ1-1, with D maybe TRBD1 (6 bases). The V end was cut by 4 bases, the J end by 6 bases, with 16 bases between. The germline CDR1 and CDR2 sequences are SGHRS and YFSETQ. The CDR3 has 14 residues. CDR3 nucleotides: TGCGCCAGCAGCCTTAGAACAGGGTTTTCTGAAGCTTTCTTT. Amino acid sequence: CASSLRTGFSEAFF.

The V gene is TRBV6-5, the J gene TRBJ1-1; TRBD1 matches 9 bases. The V and J ends lost 8 bases and 6 bases, in that order; junction bases with no gene match: 4. The germline V gene has CDR1 MNHEY and CDR2 SVGAGI. The CDR3 extends over 12 amino acids. The CDR3 sequence is CASRDRVSEAFF. CDR3 coding DNA: TGTGCCAGCCGGGACAGGGTGTCTGAAGCTTTCTTT.

V is TRBV6-5 and J is TRBJ1-4; 9 bases are a match to TRBD1. The ends lost 8 bases at V and 8 bases at J; junction bases unmatched: 6. CDR3 length: 13 amino acids. CDR1 is MNHEY, CDR2 SVGAGI, per germline. The CDR3 protein is CASRTGVEEKLFF. The CDR3 DNA reads TGTGCCAGCCGGACAGGGGTGGAGGAAAAACTGTTTTTT.

V gene TRBV7-9 combines with J gene TRBJ1-1, with unresolved D. Germline CDR1 is SEHNR and CDR2 is FQNEAQ (reference sequence). Between the trimmed V and J ends, which lost 1 base and 10 bases, there was a span of 13 bases. The CDR3 sequence is 13 residues long. The CDR3 DNA sequence: TGTGCCAGCAGCTTAGTTAACGGGTTTCGAGCTTTCTTT. Protein: CASSLVNGFRAFF.

As to this clonotype: Compared with germline, one end of the junction differs, possibly owing to a read error. The rearrangement links TRBV27 to TRBJ2-7; 9 bases align to TRBD2. Germline CDR1 is MNHEY and CDR2 is SMNVEV (reference sequence). CDR3 length: 15 amino acids. CDR3 DNA: TGTGCCGGCAGTCTGTTGACTAGCGGCCCCTACGAGCAGTACTTC. Its protein is CAGSLLTSGPYEQYF.